Listed below are T cell receptor beta chains from one sample, sequenced in a study of technical replicates of blood from several donors. TCRdb's copy holds only in-frame clones and misses some; the assay was immunoSEQ multiplex PCR. The sample contains about 88,000 clones, around 94% of which appear only once. Sequenced sample: T cells isolated from PBMCs. These receptors came from a human donor in good health. Each CDR3 is given with its conserved first and last residue. A D gene is named only where the DNA matches it firmly. Not all rows give a size; the values are once, few, many and, for expanded clones, a class.

cdr3_aa	cdr3_nt	j_call	d_call	clone_size	v_call
CASSAPGQDKSEAFF	TGTGCCAGCAGCGCCCCGGGACAGGACAAGTCTGAAGCTTTCTTT	TRBJ1-1	TRBD1	-	TRBV2
CAISDSGGFETQYF	TGTGCCATCAGTGACAGCGGGGGGTTTGAGACCCAGTACTTC	TRBJ2-5	TRBD2	-	TRBV10-3
CASSLGQEHYGYTF	TGCGCCAGCAGCTTAGGACAGGAGCACTATGGCTACACCTTC	TRBJ1-2	TRBD1	-	TRBV5-1
CASSSPLAGGPLETQYF	TGTGCCAGCAGCTCCCCGCTTGCGGGAGGGCCGTTGGAGACCCAGTACTTC	TRBJ2-5	TRBD2	-	TRBV7-6
CASTRQISGNTIYF	TGTGCCTCGACGAGACAGATTTCTGGAAACACCATATATTTT	TRBJ1-3	-	-	TRBV6-1
CASRSSREGRELFF	TGTGCCAGCAGGAGCTCGCGGGAGGGACGGGAGCTGTTTTTT	TRBJ2-2	TRBD2	-	TRBV6-1
CASSPRDYTSFTDTQYF	TGTGCCAGCAGCCCCCGGGACTACACTTCCTTCACAGATACGCAGTATTTT	TRBJ2-3	TRBD2	-	TRBV5-8
CAISDGRKDGGNQPQHF	TGTGCCATCAGCGACGGACGGAAGGACGGGGGCAATCAGCCCCAGCATTTT	TRBJ1-5	-	-	TRBV10-3
CASSDWGQANTEAFF	TGTGCCAGCAGCGATTGGGGACAGGCGAACACTGAAGCTTTCTTT	TRBJ1-1	TRBD1	-	TRBV5-5
CASSSHRDRGPEAFF	TGTGCCAGCAGTTCACACCGGGACAGGGGTCCTGAAGCTTTCTTT	TRBJ1-1	TRBD1	-	TRBV6-5
CASSQGEGGGTEAFF	TGCGCCAGCAGCCAAGGAGAAGGGGGAGGGACTGAAGCTTTCTTT	TRBJ1-1	-	-	TRBV4-1
CASSPQGNTEAFF	TGTGCCAGCAGCCCCCAGGGGAACACTGAAGCTTTCTTT	TRBJ1-1	-	-	TRBV7-3
CASSPRGHEQETQYF	TGCGCCAGCAGCCCGAGGGGACACGAGCAAGAGACCCAGTACTTC	TRBJ2-5	-	-	TRBV5-1
CASSPLGLAPAGANVLTF	TGTGCCAGCTCACCACTAGGACTAGCCCCTGCTGGGGCCAACGTCCTGACTTTC	TRBJ2-6	TRBD2	-	TRBV18
CASSSPTGPVSGNTIYF	TGTGCCAGCAGCTCCCCCACAGGACCGGTATCTGGAAACACCATATATTTT	TRBJ1-3	-	-	TRBV7-9
CASSDEIVFRETQYF	TGTGCCAGCAGTGATGAAATAGTGTTTCGCGAGACCCAGTACTTC	TRBJ2-5	-	once	TRBV2
CASSQGQFAKNIQYF	TGTGCCAGCAGCCAGGGACAATTCGCCAAAAACATTCAGTACTTC	TRBJ2-4	-	-	TRBV6-6
CASSRSFNEQFF	TGTGCCAGTTCGAGGAGTTTCAATGAGCAGTTCTTC	TRBJ2-1	-	once	TRBV19